These T cell receptor beta chains were read from a single sample in a study of CD8 T cells in ankylosing spondylitis. Each CDR3 protein is one row after TCRdb ran MiXCR on the 5' RACE reads. The sample consists of around 430,000 distinct CDR3 sequences, 15% to 20% of them appearing once. The specimen sequenced was blood, either unsorted or a sorted T cell fraction (not recorded which). The source of these receptors is a male donor with ankylosing spondylitis. CDR3s include the opening cysteine and the closing phenylalanine or tryptophan. A D gene is named only where the DNA matches it firmly. Some rows have no size entry. The others give once, few or many, or a class for an expanded clone.

j_call v_call clone_size d_call cdr3_aa cdr3_nt
TRBJ2-5 TRBV12-3/TRBV12-4 many NA CASSLGQPGAQTQYF TGTGCCAGCAGTTTAGGTCAGCCAGGGGCGCAGACCCAGTACTTC
TRBJ2-2 TRBV10-3 NA NA CAISDKTGELFF TGTGCCATCAGTGACAAAACCGGGGAGCTGTTTTTT
TRBJ2-3 TRBV5-1 few NA CASAGGLTDTQYF TGCGCCAGCGCCGGGGGGCTCACAGATACGCAGTATTTT
TRBJ2-7 TRBV7-9 NA TRBD1 CASSFDGDRAAYEQYF TGTGCCAGCAGCTTCGACGGGGACAGAGCAGCCTACGAGCAGTACTTC
TRBJ2-4 TRBV20-1 NA NA CSASNLLTLAKNIQYF TGCAGTGCTTCTAACCTACTGACTCTAGCCAAAAACATTCAGTACTTC
TRBJ2-1 TRBV5-8 NA NA CASSLARQNNEQFF TGTGCCAGCAGCTTGGCCCGACAGAACAATGAGCAGTTCTTC
TRBJ1-4 TRBV27 NA NA CATARDSVGAVSKLFF TGTGCCACCGCCAGGGACTCTGTGGGGGCTGTTTCAAAACTGTTTTTT
TRBJ1-1 TRBV6-1 few NA CASSAGTNTEAFF TGTGCCAGCAGCGCAGGGACGAACACTGAAGCTTTCTTT
TRBJ2-7 TRBV29-1 NA NA CSVASSYEQYF TGCAGCGTGGCTAGCTCCTACGAGCAGTACTTC
TRBJ1-4 TRBV29-1 many NA CSVEERTGPNEKLFF TGCAGCGTTGAAGAGAGAACAGGCCCGAATGAAAAACTGTTTTTT
TRBJ2-7 TRBV29-1 NA TRBD1 CSVEDPGTDLYF TGCAGCGTTGAAGATCCCGGGACAGACCTTTACTTC
TRBJ2-3 TRBV9 NA NA CASSVVGDGTDTQYF TGTGCCAGCAGCGTAGTGGGGGACGGAACAGATACGCAGTATTTT
TRBJ1-1 TRBV20-1 NA TRBD1 CSASLGGRFTEAFF TGCAGTGCTAGTCTAGGGGGCCGGTTCACTGAAGCTTTCTTT
TRBJ1-2 TRBV4-3 NA TRBD1 CASSPDRGEVNYGYTF TGCGCCAGCAGCCCGGACAGGGGCGAGGTTAACTATGGCTACACCTTC
TRBJ1-2 TRBV5-1 NA TRBD1 CASSLEQGVEGYTF TGCGCCAGCAGCTTGGAGCAGGGGGTAGAGGGCTACACCTTC
TRBJ1-2 TRBV20-1 many NA CSASQGVYGYTF TGCAGTGCTAGCCAAGGGGTCTATGGCTACACCTTC
TRBJ1-5 TRBV20-1 few NA CSAPDLRGSNQPQHF TGCAGTGCCCCAGACCTGAGGGGGAGCAATCAGCCCCAGCATTTT
TRBJ2-5 TRBV24-1 NA TRBD2 CATSDSGGAGETQYF TGTGCCACCAGTGATTCGGGAGGGGCGGGGGAGACCCAGTACTTC
TRBJ2-3 TRBV11-2 many TRBD2 CASSLGTSGRTDTQYF TGTGCCAGCAGCTTAGGGACTAGCGGCCGCACAGATACGCAGTATTTT
TRBJ2-7 TRBV12-3/TRBV12-4 few TRBD2 CASRRLAAPYEQYF TGTGCCAGCAGAAGACTAGCGGCACCCTACGAGCAGTACTTC
TRBJ1-6 TRBV29-1 NA TRBD1 CSVGQGENSPLHF TGCAGCGTCGGACAGGGTGAGAATTCACCCCTCCACTTT
TRBJ2-5 TRBV11-2 NA NA CASSLQEAQYF TGTGCCAGCAGCTTGCAAGAGGCCCAGTACTTC
TRBJ2-3 TRBV6-1 NA TRBD2 CASSDEGGRARDTQYF TGTGCCAGCAGTGACGAAGGCGGGAGGGCCCGGGATACGCAGTATTTT
TRBJ1-5 TRBV10-1 NA TRBD1 CASSESRDRESNQPQHF TGCGCCAGCAGTGAGTCGAGGGACAGGGAGAGCAATCAGCCCCAGCATTTT
TRBJ1-5 TRBV9 NA NA CASSLYQPEGNQPQHF TGTGCCAGCAGCCTGTACCAACCCGAGGGCAATCAGCCCCAGCATTTT
TRBJ2-1 TRBV5-1 NA TRBD1 CASSVSSGTGKYNEQFF TGCGCCAGCAGCGTATCCTCCGGGACAGGGAAATACAATGAGCAGTTCTTC
TRBJ1-2 TRBV18 few NA CASSPYKGEYGYTF TGTGCCAGCTCACCATACAAAGGAGAGTATGGCTACACCTTC
TRBJ1-1 TRBV20-1 NA NA CRDGRKNTEAFF TGCAGAGACGGACGGAAGAACACTGAAGCTTTCTTT
TRBJ2-2 TRBV11-1 few NA CASSLGFEPPGELFF TGTGCCAGCAGCCTGGGATTCGAGCCCCCCGGGGAGCTGTTTTTT
TRBJ2-3 TRBV12-3/TRBV12-4 many TRBD2 CASSRASGVSTDTQYF TGTGCCAGCAGTCGGGCTAGCGGGGTTAGCACAGATACGCAGTATTTT
TRBJ1-4 TRBV9 NA TRBD1 CASSATQQGYEKLFF TGTGCCAGCAGCGCGACGCAACAGGGGTATGAAAAACTGTTTTTT
TRBJ1-4 TRBV5-1 few NA CASSLEGQINEKLFF TGCGCCAGCAGCTTGGAGGGGCAGATTAATGAAAAACTGTTTTTT
TRBJ2-7 TRBV6-2/TRBV6-3 NA NA CASSSLDRLVYEQYF TGTGCCAGCAGTTCCCTCGACAGGCTTGTTTACGAGCAGTACTTC
TRBJ1-6 TRBV5-1 NA NA CASSLGGGFSPLHF TGCGCCAGCAGCTTGGGGGGAGGATTTTCACCCCTCCACTTT
TRBJ1-3 TRBV29-1 NA NA CSAEGGTGNTIYF TGCAGCGCTGAGGGGGGAACTGGAAACACCATATATTTT
TRBJ2-7 TRBV6-5 NA NA CASSSNYRMYEQYF TGTGCCAGCAGTTCCAACTACAGAATGTACGAGCAGTACTTC
TRBJ1-1 TRBV20-1 few NA CSARDAPGSRTEAFF TGCAGTGCTAGAGATGCGCCAGGGTCGAGAACTGAAGCTTTCTTT
TRBJ2-5 TRBV5-4 NA NA CASSFPSETQYF TGTGCCAGCAGCTTTCCGTCTGAGACCCAGTACTTC
TRBJ1-2 TRBV7-2 NA NA CASSFRNYGYTF TGTGCCAGCAGCTTCCGTAACTATGGCTACACCTTC
TRBJ2-7 TRBV20-1 few TRBD2 CSAHKPAGGSYEQYF TGCAGTGCTCACAAACCAGCGGGAGGGTCCTACGAGCAGTACTTC
TRBJ2-5 TRBV7-2 NA NA CASSPHSTQKRQETQYF TGTGCCAGCAGCCCCCATTCGACACAGAAACGTCAAGAGACCCAGTACTTC
TRBJ1-5 TRBV9 NA NA CASSVEGLHNQPQHF TGTGCCAGCAGCGTAGAGGGTCTTCACAATCAGCCCCAGCATTTT
TRBJ2-1 TRBV5-1 NA TRBD1 CASSPWDSTYNEQFF TGCGCCAGCAGCCCATGGGACAGTACCTACAATGAGCAGTTCTTC
TRBJ2-4 TRBV28 few NA CASTTGRVVNF TGTGCCAGCACCACGGGACGGGTGGTCAACTTC